These 29 T cell receptor beta chains originate from one sample sequenced in a study of PD-1 and CTLA-4 blockade in melanoma. Data came from immunoSEQ multiplex PCR; TCRdb stores just in-frame clones and leaves some out. Of about 16,000 clones in the sample, around three quarters were seen once. Here the sequenced sample was CD8+ T cells from peripheral blood, taken from a patient given anti-PD-1 treatment. These receptors all stem from a human donor with melanoma.

This clone is labeled as medium-sized. The chain couples TRBV19 to TRBJ2-3; D is tentatively TRBD1 or TRBD2 (5 bases each). CDR1 is LNHDA, CDR2 SQIVND, per germline (reference sequence). V was shortened by 8 bases and J by 6 bases, with 6 bases between the two germline ends. There are 10 residues in the CDR3. CDR3 coding DNA: TGTGCCAGTGAGGGGGATACGCAGTATTTT. It specifies CASEGDTQYF.

The V gene is TRBV29-1, the J gene TRBJ1-1, with unresolved D. Trimming pared 3 bases from V and 3 bases from J, leaving 8 bases between. The CDR3 extends over 12 amino acids. Germline CDR1 SQVTM, CDR2 ANQGSEA. CDR3 nucleotide sequence: TGCAGCGTTGACGGTGGGGACACTGAAGCTTTCTTT. It codes for CSVDGGDTEAFF. Variable domain in full (rest from reference TRBV29-1 and TRBJ1-1): SAVISQKPSRDICQRGTSLTIQCQVDSQVTMMFWYRQQPGQSLTLIATANQGSEATYESGFVIDKFPISRPNLTFSTLTVSNMSPEDSSIYLCSVDGGDTEAFFGQGTRLTVV.

The chain carries TRBV6-1 and TRBJ1-5; the D gene is possibly TRBD1 (6 bases). The CDR3 contains 15 residues. Germline V gene data show CDR1 as MNHNS and CDR2 as SASEGT. Trimming took off 2 bases at V and 4 bases at J, with 12 bases between the two ends. The CDR3 is CASSEFGQGNQPQHF. The CDR3 DNA sequence: TGTGCCAGCAGTGAATTTGGCCAGGGGAATCAGCCCCAGCATTTT.

The CDR3, as DNA: TGCGCCAGCAGCCAAGCCGTCATCGGGACGTCCGCCTACGAGCAGTACTTC. It is translated as CASSQAVIGTSAYEQYF. The V and J genes are TRBV4-1 and TRBJ2-7; D is possibly TRBD1 or TRBD2 (5 bases each). CDR3 length equals 17 residues. Trimming took 1 base from V and 2 from J, leaving 18 bases between them. Germline assignment: CDR1 MGHRA and CDR2 YSYEKL.

The V call is TRBV23-1, the J call TRBJ2-7; 12 nucleotides match TRBD1. TRBV23-1 counts as an open reading frame of uncertain function. The CDR3 has 17 amino acids. Losses at the gene ends were 4 bases for V and 3 bases for J; bases not matched to a gene: 10. This CDR3 is CASSPPPGTGGGYEQYF. The CDR3 region has the DNA TGCGCCAGCAGTCCGCCACCCGGGACAGGGGGCGGCTACGAGCAGTACTTC.

This rearrangement joins TRBV15 to TRBJ1-6; no clear D. Germline values: CDR1 LNHNV, CDR2 YYDKDF (reference sequence). The CDR3 length is 15 residues. The V and J ends lost 0 bases and 11 bases respectively, with 14 bases between them. Here the CDR3 DNA reads TGTGCCACCAGCAGAGATATGGCCAGTGGGGCACCCCTCCACTTT. Residues: CATSRDMASGAPLHF.

This chain joins TRBV30 and TRBJ2-1; 10 positions agree with TRBD2. CDR1 is GTSNPN, CDR2 SVGIG, per germline (reference sequence). The CDR3 has 15 amino acids. With 5 bases clipped from V and 7 bases from J, the junction kept 11 bases outside the gene matches. CDR3 nucleotide sequence: TGTGCCTGGCAGCGGGAGGGCCTTCTGGGGAATGAGCAGTTCTTC. Residues: CAWQREGLLGNEQFF.

In this sample, this clone turned up a few times. The chain uses TRBV14 and TRBJ1-1; D perhaps matches TRBD1 (5 bases). The CDR3 loop spans 14 amino acids. Trimming shortened V by 5 bases and J by 2 bases, and 12 bases separated the two germline ends. Germline V gene lookup returns CDR1 SGHDN and CDR2 FVKESK. CDR3 sequence reads: CASSFGHPNTEAFF. CDR3 nucleotides: TGTGCCAGCAGCTTCGGACACCCAAACACTGAAGCTTTCTTT.

This clone was recorded once. The CDR3 loop is CASSPFGPRSSYEQYF. The CDR3 DNA reads as TGTGCCAGCAGCCCCTTCGGTCCGAGGAGCTCCTACGAGCAGTACTTC. The chain recombines TRBV11-2 with TRBJ2-7; D gene unclear. CDR1 and CDR2 from the germline V gene are SGHAT and FQNNGV. The CDR3 is 16 residues long. Between the trimmed V and J ends, which lost 5 bases and 0 bases, there was a span of 17 bases.

This clone was detected only once. This chain joins TRBV28 and TRBJ2-2; the match to TRBD2 covers 8 bases. The V gene's germline CDR1 is MDHEN and CDR2 SYDVKM. This CDR3 region has 15 residues. The ends lost 3 bases at V and 3 bases at J; junction bases unmatched: 3. The chain's CDR3 is CASSLRLAYTGELFF. In DNA, the CDR3 is TGTGCCAGCAGTTTGAGACTAGCGTACACCGGGGAGCTGTTTTTT.

V and J are TRBV13 and TRBJ2-5; D tentatively fits TRBD1 or TRBD2 (5 bases each). CDR1 is PRHDT and CDR2 is FYEKMQ in the germline V gene (reference sequence). The CDR3 consists of 15 residues. V dropped 5 bases and J dropped 0 bases, with 13 bases sitting between them. The CDR3 region has the DNA TGTGCCAGCAGCCTCCGGGACGAGTACCAAGAGACCCAGTACTTC. Translated: CASSLRDEYQETQYF.

This clone has just a few counts. The chain uses TRBV5-5 and TRBJ2-7; the D gene is possibly TRBD1 (6 bases). Trimming removed 6 bases from V and 3 bases from J, with 13 bases in between. CDR3 size: 13 residues. Per the germline V gene, CDR1 is SGHKS and CDR2 is YYEKEE (reference sequence). CDR3 sequence reads: CASTPEGDYEQYF. For the CDR3, the DNA is TGTGCCAGCACCCCCGAGGGGGACTACGAGCAGTACTTC.

The V call is TRBV27, the J call TRBJ2-1, with D uncertain. V shed 2 bases and J shed 0 bases, with 2 bases lying between them. CDR1 is MNHEY and CDR2 is SMNVEV in the germline V gene (reference sequence). The CDR3 length is 13 residues. CDR3 DNA: TGTGCCAGCAGTTTACGCTCCTACAATGAGCAGTTCTTC. Residues: CASSLRSYNEQFF.

The V and J genes are TRBV3-1 (or the pseudogene TRBV3-2) and TRBJ1-3; possibly TRBD1 for D (6 bases). V lost 0 bases to trimming and J lost 7 bases, with 13 bases between them. CDR1 LGHDT and CDR2 YNNKEL come from the germline V gene (reference sequence). The CDR3 sequence is 15 residues long. Here the CDR3 reads CASSQDLGGGNTIYF. The CDR3, as DNA: TGTGCCAGCAGCCAAGATCTGGGCGGGGGCAACACCATATATTTT.

This chain links TRBV16 with TRBJ2-4, with 7 bases matching TRBD1. V trimming: 7 bases; J trimming: 6 bases; junction bases outside the gene matches: 24. Per germline, CDR1 KGHSY and CDR2 FQNENV. This CDR3 contains 19 residues. The CDR3 sequence: CASTAATGPVSSHSNIQYF. CDR3 DNA: TGTGCCAGCACCGCAGCGACAGGGCCTGTCTCCAGCCACTCAAACATTCAGTACTTC.

This clone occurred once. The chain links TRBV10-2 to TRBJ1-1, with D possibly TRBD1 on 6 matching bases. Trimming pared 7 bases from V and 8 bases from J, leaving 8 bases between. Per germline, CDR1 WSHSY and CDR2 SAAADI. The CDR3 is made up of 10 amino acids. The CDR3 nucleotides read TGCGCCAGCATGAGGGGGGAAGCTTTCTTT. Translated: CASMRGEAFF.

This clone counts as medium-sized (0.01 to 0.1%). The chain combines TRBV2 with TRBJ2-7; D is perhaps TRBD1 or TRBD2 (7 bases each). Germline V lookup: CDR1 SNHLY, CDR2 FYNNEI. The CDR3 totals 13 residues. V shed 8 bases and J shed 2 bases, with 13 bases lying between them. For the CDR3, the DNA is TGTGCCAGCTGCGGGGGACAGACCTACGAGCAGTACTTC. Amino acid sequence: CASCGGQTYEQYF. The full variable domain, in which reference TRBV2 and TRBJ2-7 provide the parts outside the CDR3, is EPEVTQTPSHQVTQMGQEVILRCVPISNHLYFYWYRQILGQKVEFLVSFYNNEISEKSEIFDDQFSVERPDGSNFTLKIRSTKLEDSAMYFCASCGGQTYEQYFGPGTRLTVT.

This sequence joins TRBV7-9 and TRBJ1-4; D is undetermined. CDR3 length: 15 amino acids. V lost 2 bases to trimming and J lost 7 bases, with 14 bases between them. CDR1 and CDR2 (germline): SEHNR, FQNEAQ (reference sequence). The CDR3 spells CASSLYSDRGEKLFF. As DNA, the CDR3 is TGTGCCAGCAGCTTATATTCCGACCGTGGTGAAAAACTGTTTTTT.

This chain links TRBV19 with TRBJ2-1, with TRBD2 identical over 8 bases. The CDR3 is 17 amino acids. Losses at the gene ends were 5 bases for V and 0 bases for J; bases not matched to a gene: 9. CDR1 and CDR2 (germline): LNHDA, SQIVND (reference sequence). The CDR3 nucleotides are TGTGCCAGTAGTCCTCGGACTAGCCTAAGCTCCTACAATGAGCAGTTCTTC. As protein: CASSPRTSLSSYNEQFF.

This clone was observed a few times. This chain joins TRBV7-2 and TRBJ2-7, with TRBD2 matching over 7 bases. V was pared by 5 bases and J by 1 base, with 5 bases of the junction left unmatched. The CDR3 has 14 amino acids. Germline CDR1 is SGHTA and CDR2 is FQGNSA. The CDR3 coding sequence is TGTGCCAGCAGCCCGGGGACTAATTCCTACGAGCAGTACTTC. It yields the protein CASSPGTNSYEQYF.

The chain carries TRBV5-6 and TRBJ1-2; D uncertain. V lost 7 bases to trimming and J lost 0 bases, with 10 bases between them. The CDR3 has 13 amino acids. Looked up from germline, CDR1 is SGHDT and CDR2 is YYEEEE. CDR3 residues: CASRGSSNYGYTF. The CDR3 DNA follows: TGTGCCAGCCGAGGATCCTCTAACTATGGCTACACCTTC.

The chain combines TRBV15 with TRBJ2-7; no reliable D call. This CDR3 is 11 amino acids long. The ends were cut back, 6 bases at V and 6 bases at J, with 9 bases in the middle. Germline CDR1 and CDR2: LNHNV and YYDKDF (reference sequence). In DNA, the CDR3 is TGTGCCACCAGTAATTCCCTCGAGCAGTACTTC. Translating it yields CATSNSLEQYF.

This clone was found a few times. The CDR3 DNA is TGTGCCAGCAGCTCCGTGGACAGGAACGAGCAGTACTTC. This encodes CASSSVDRNEQYF. This chain joins TRBV7-9 and TRBJ2-7, with 7 bases fitting TRBD1. This CDR3 has 13 residues. After removal of 4 bases from V and 5 bases from J, the junction contained 5 bases not matched to a gene. Germline lookup yields CDR1 SEHNR and CDR2 FQNEAQ (reference sequence).

This chain links TRBV4-1 with TRBJ1-1, with a possible D match to TRBD1 (6 bases). Trimming shortened V by 1 base and J by 1 base, and 16 bases separated the two germline ends. This CDR3 is built from 17 residues. The germline V gene encodes CDR1 MGHRA and CDR2 YSYEKL. This chain's CDR3 is CASSQGKRGRTNTEAFF. The CDR3 DNA is TGCGCCAGCAGCCAAGGAAAAAGGGGGAGAACGAACACTGAAGCTTTCTTT.

The rearrangement uses TRBV27 and TRBJ2-2; D unclear. The CDR3 contains 13 residues. Deletions cut 8 bases from V and 5 bases from J, with 12 bases between. Per germline, CDR1 MNHEY and CDR2 SMNVEV (reference sequence). The CDR3 sequence: CASSVMRTGELFF. CDR3 coding DNA: TGTGCCAGCTCGGTCATGAGAACCGGGGAGCTGTTTTTT.

This rearrangement joins TRBV30 to TRBJ1-5; TRBD1 matches at 7 bases. This CDR3 comprises 13 residues. Germline-derived CDR1 and CDR2 are GTSNPN and SVGIG (reference sequence). After removal of 4 bases from V and 0 bases from J, the junction contained 0 bases not matched to a gene. Here the CDR3 DNA reads TGTGCCTGGACAGGGGGTAGCAATCAGCCCCAGCATTTT. It codes for CAWTGGSNQPQHF.

The chain carries TRBV11-1 and TRBJ1-6, with 8 bases aligning to TRBD1. Germline assignment: CDR1 SGHAT and CDR2 FQDESV (reference sequence). The CDR3 spans 15 residues. The V gene end was trimmed by 4 bases and the J gene end by 7 bases; junction bases not matched to a gene: 6. CDR3 sequence reads: CASSSTGTGNSPLHF. For the CDR3, the DNA is TGTGCCAGCAGCTCGACCGGGACAGGAAATTCACCCCTCCACTTT.

This clone was observed a handful of times. The chain employs TRBV19 and TRBJ1-5; possible D gene TRBD1, 5 bases. The V end was cut by 3 bases, the J end by 7 bases, with 16 bases between. CDR1 is LNHDA, CDR2 SQIVND, per germline (reference sequence). This CDR3 comprises 15 residues. The CDR3 here is CASSMGSRTSQPQHF. For the CDR3, the DNA is TGTGCCAGTAGTATGGGTAGCAGGACAAGCCAGCCCCAGCATTTT.

CDR3 DNA: TGTGCTTCCAGGGCGGGGGGCTATGGCTACACCTTC. Translation gives CASRAGGYGYTF. The chain is built from TRBV30 and TRBJ1-2, with D perhaps matching TRBD1 (5 bases). This CDR3 comprises 12 residues. The V gene's germline CDR1 is GTSNPN and CDR2 SVGIG (reference sequence).